The text below deals with one T cell receptor (beta chain). This receptor's antigen is unknown. No much larger clone exists at a distance of one base, and base qualities are not known. TCRbeta CDR3 regions were amplified from genomic DNA using the immunoSEQ Assay, a bias-controlled multiplex PCR. Per the authors' processing: The number of nucleated cells in each sample was estimated from the amplification of reference gene primers within the assay. To quantify the absolute abundance of each unique TCRbeta CDR3 rearrangement, sequence reads were collapsed and filtered. For each sample, productive Simpson clonality was calculated as the square root of Simpson's diversity index over productive rearrangements. The source is immuneACCESS, and TCRdb retained only in-frame sequences with V and J called. Part of the clones is not carried over; for the studies checked, unresolved V genes explain less than half of this, and the remainder is unexplained. The DNA gave D and trimming, while V, J and clone size come from that table. The sample profile shows about 230,000 clones; 88% of them were found once. The biggest ten clones account for around 2.5% of the sample.

These data originate in a study of blood T cell repertoires in COVID-19 (dated by TCRdb to the early 2020s). Background for the entire study: The collaborator samples originated in the United States, Italy and Spain and spanned the acute and convalescent phases of COVID-19. The prospective study material was composed of cDNA or gDNA derived from T cells, B-cell-depleted T cells, or PBMCs. Deeply sampled blood TCRbeta repertoires from subjects exposed to, actively infected with, or recovered from COVID-19 were included in the dataset. The repertoires were released in a freely available public database intended as a resource for research on the immune response to SARS-CoV-2. Samples were obtained from the ongoing ImmuneRACE study (first 160 participants) and from 1,254 subjects provided by 6 global collaborators. Nearly every sample came with metadata listing a de-identified subject ID, COVID-19 status, age in years and sex. Where available, HLA class I and class II types were taken from metadata supplied by the sample provider and were not determined by assay-based typing. Findings and caveats that apply to the study as a whole: The quantity of clinical and demographic metadata differed by source and by participant and was supplied without curation.

Enrolling through a virtual design, the prospective study's participants ranged in age from roughly 18 to 89 years and lived across more than 20 United States geographic areas. In the prospective study, participants were assigned to cohorts based on the clinical history participants reported in a screening survey and a study questionnaire. Each participant in the prospective study had whole blood, serum and a nasopharyngeal or oropharyngeal swab collected by mobile phlebotomists. Prospective study participants could optionally give additional blood draws and questionnaires over a roughly 2-month period. Blood samples from the prospective study were shipped frozen or at room temperature prior to DNA extraction. Per the germline V gene (reference sequence), GTSNPN is the CDR1 and SVGIG is the CDR2. The CDR3 covers 16 residues, taking in both the cysteine and the phenylalanine. Of the read, only the CDR3 DNA is kept; its 48 bases are in frame from base 1. V and J are trimmed by 2 bases and 5 bases, and the gene matches miss 13 bases of the junction.

This TCR was sampled from a woman between 40 and 50 years old with acute COVID-19. Sequenced: PBMCs or T cells enriched from blood (not recorded which). Rearrangement joined TRBV30 to TRBJ1-1, with TRBD1 matching 8 junction bases. The nucleotide sequence reads TGTGCCTGGAGTCCTTGGGACAGGCCTATGTGGACTGAAGCTTTCTTT. Translated, this gives CAWSPWDRPMWTEAFF.